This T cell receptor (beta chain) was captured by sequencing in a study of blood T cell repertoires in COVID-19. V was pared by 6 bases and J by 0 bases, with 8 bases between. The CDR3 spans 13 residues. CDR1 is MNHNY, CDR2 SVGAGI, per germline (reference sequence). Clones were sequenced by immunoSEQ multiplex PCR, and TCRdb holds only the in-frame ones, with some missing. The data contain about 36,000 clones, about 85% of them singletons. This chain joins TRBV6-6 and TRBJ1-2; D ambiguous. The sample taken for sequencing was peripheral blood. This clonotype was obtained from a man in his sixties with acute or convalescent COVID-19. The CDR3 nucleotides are TGTGCCAGCAGGAAGGACTCTAACTATGGCTACACCTTC. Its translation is CASRKDSNYGYTF.